This T cell receptor beta chain was obtained from a study of blood T cell repertoires in COVID-19. About the study: Samples representing acute and convalescent COVID-19 were sourced from the United States, Italy and Spain. T cells, B-cell-depleted T cells, or PBMCs provided the cDNA or gDNA that served as material.

Germline lookup yields CDR1 MNHEY and CDR2 SVGAGI. The V gene end was trimmed by 2 bases and the J gene end by 4 bases; junction bases not matched to a gene: 3. CDR3 length: 15 amino acids. Authors' processing steps: The assay estimated nucleated cells by amplifying reference gene primers. The method was immunoSEQ multiplex PCR; TCRdb's version includes in-frame clones alone and lacks a portion of them. The V and J calls and clone size come from that table; D and trimming were worked out from the DNA. This repertoire shows 75,000 to 90,000 clones, more than 70% found once; its top ten account for around 7.3%.

Sequenced material: peripheral blood. The rearrangement links TRBV6-5 to TRBJ2-1; 9 bases are shared with TRBD2. The source is a man aged 50 to 59 with active COVID-19. CDR3 sequence: CASSYGGGEYNEQFF. CDR3 nucleotides: TGTGCCAGCAGTTACGGCGGGGGGGAGTACAATGAGCAGTTCTTC.